These T cell receptor beta chains were read from a single sample in a study of blood T cells in healthy people across ages. Each CDR3 protein gets one entry after TCRdb re-called the 5' RACE reads with MiXCR. The sample lists 600,000 or so distinct CDR3 sequences; approximately 21% were seen once. Sequenced material: blood. The receptor set was obtained from a man aged 70-80 years in good health. Each CDR3 is given with its conserved first and last residue. Fields, in order: D gene, clone size, V gene, J gene, CDR3 length, CDR3 DNA, CDR3 protein. A D gene is named only where the DNA matches it firmly. Not all rows give a size; the values are once, few, many and, for expanded clones, a class.

.,.,TRBV5-8,TRBJ1-4,14,TGTGCCAGCAGCCGGGACATTTCGAATGAAAAACTGTTTTTT,CASSRDISNEKLFF
TRBD2,few,TRBV4-3,TRBJ2-4,20,TGCGCCAGCAGCAACCAAGTCACACTAGCGGGAGGATCAGCCAAAAACATTCAGTACTTC,CASSNQVTLAGGSAKNIQYF
TRBD2,.,TRBV15,TRBJ2-3,17,TGTGCCACCAGCAGAGACTCGGGACTACCCCCAACAGATACGCAGTATTTT,CATSRDSGLPPTDTQYF
TRBD1,few,TRBV5-4,TRBJ2-3,16,TGTGCCAGCAGCTTGTTGGGGACAGGGGGCACAGATACGCAGTATTTT,CASSLLGTGGTDTQYF
TRBD2,.,TRBV29-1,TRBJ2-1,14,TGCAGCGTTAGGGCTAGCGGGAAGTCCAATGAGCAGTTCTTC,CSVRASGKSNEQFF
TRBD2,.,TRBV5-1,TRBJ2-1,16,TGCGCCAGCAGCACGGGACTAGCGGAGAGGTTCAATGAGCAGTTCTTC,CASSTGLAERFNEQFF
.,many,TRBV20-1,TRBJ2-7,12,TGCAGTGCTCCACCGACAGCCTACGAGCAGTACTTC,CSAPPTAYEQYF
.,few,TRBV20-1,TRBJ2-6,14,TGCAGTGCTGCCCTAGACTCTGGGGCCAACGTCCTGACTTTC,CSAALDSGANVLTF
.,few,TRBV12-3/TRBV12-4,TRBJ2-1,13,TGTGCCAGCAGTTTTTTAGAGGGCCGGCCGACGTACTTC,CASSFLEGRPTYF
TRBD2,.,TRBV10-3,TRBJ2-1,14,TGTGCCATCAGTGCCCCGGGACTAGCAGACGAGCAGTTCTTC,CAISAPGLADEQFF
TRBD2,.,TRBV12-5,TRBJ2-1,16,TGTGCTAGTGGTTCTGGGACTAGCGGGAGGGGAGGTGAGCAGTTCTTC,CASGSGTSGRGGEQFF
.,few,TRBV25-1,TRBJ2-3,14,TGTGCCAGCAGTGTGGGACGGACCACAGATACGCAGTATTTT,CASSVGRTTDTQYF
.,.,TRBV2,TRBJ1-2,17,TGTGCCAGTGGACCGTTCAACCCTACTCTGAACTACTATGGCTACACCTTC,CASGPFNPTLNYYGYTF
.,many,TRBV9,TRBJ1-2,15,TGTGCCAGCAGCGGATCTTCTTGGGGGGCGTTTGGCTACACCTTC,CASSGSSWGAFGYTF
TRBD2,.,TRBV24-1,TRBJ2-1,16,TGTGCCACCAGTGATTCTGGACTAGCTTCCTACAATGAGCAGTTCTTC,CATSDSGLASYNEQFF
.,.,TRBV5-5,TRBJ1-1,16,TGTGCCAGCAGCTTGGCCTCGGGGGCGCAGGGCACTGAAGCTTTCTTT,CASSLASGAQGTEAFF
.,few,TRBV5-1,TRBJ2-5,14,TGCGCCAGCAGCTCGATCAGGGACGGGGAGACCCAGTACTTC,CASSSIRDGETQYF
.,.,TRBV5-1,TRBJ2-5,14,TGCGCCAGCAGCTCCCGGACAGCAGAGGAGACCCAGTACTTC,CASSSRTAEETQYF
.,.,TRBV3-1,TRBJ1-1,15,TGTGCCAGCAGCTTAAGATCGACGGGGGGAACTGAAGCTTTCTTT,CASSLRSTGGTEAFF
TRBD2,many,TRBV28,TRBJ2-5,16,TGTGCCAGCAGTTACCTCGGTAGCGGGAGGGGAAATGCCCAGTACTTC,CASSYLGSGRGNAQYF
TRBD1,few,TRBV5-5,TRBJ2-7,15,TGTGCCAGCAGCGTGACAGGGTTCAATACCTACGAGCAGTACTTC,CASSVTGFNTYEQYF
.,.,TRBV19,TRBJ1-1,13,TGTGCCAGTAGGCAACAGGGGAACACTGAAGCTTTCTTT,CASRQQGNTEAFF
.,.,TRBV18,TRBJ1-5,14,TGTGCCAGCTCACTAGGAAGCGGGGATCAGCCCCAGCATTTT,CASSLGSGDQPQHF
TRBD2,.,TRBV6-6,TRBJ2-7,13,TGTGCCAGCAGTTTCAGGACTAGTGGCGAGCAGTACTTC,CASSFRTSGEQYF
.,.,TRBV28,TRBJ1-5,13,TGTGCCAGCAGCCCTCTGAGCAATCAGCCCCAGCATTTT,CASSPLSNQPQHF
.,few,TRBV6-1,TRBJ2-7,16,TGTGCCAGCAGTGACTCTTCGACCTTTCGACGCTACGAGCAGTACTTC,CASSDSSTFRRYEQYF
.,.,TRBV28,TRBJ1-2,14,TGTGCCAGCAGCTTGATCATCGGGGGCTATGGCTACACCTTC,CASSLIIGGYGYTF
TRBD1,.,TRBV20-1,TRBJ2-1,16,TGCAGTGCCTTAGATTCCGGGGACAGGGTTTACAATGAGCAGTTCTTC,CSALDSGDRVYNEQFF
TRBD2,.,TRBV9,TRBJ2-1,16,TGTGCCAGCAGCTTCACGGGACTAGCGGGAGGAAATGAGCAGTTCTTC,CASSFTGLAGGNEQFF